The 10 T cell receptor beta chains below come from one sample, sequenced in a study of T cell responses to AZD1222 COVID-19 vaccine. TCRdb keeps only in-frame clones here, not all; method: immunoSEQ multiplex PCR. The repertoire consists of some 120,000 clones, with 70% to 90% occurring once and the leading ten covering roughly a tenth. The specimen comprised peripheral blood, sampled 28 days after the second AZD1222 dose. The origin of the receptors is an adult who received the AZD1222 COVID-19 vaccine.

This rearrangement joins TRBV6-5 to TRBJ2-7; a weak D match, TRBD2 (6 bases). CDR3 size: 13 residues. Germline CDR1 is MNHEY and CDR2 is SVGAGI. The germline V and J ends were trimmed by 2 bases and 11 bases, with 16 bases remaining between them. The CDR3 spells CASSYVRRVWEYF. The CDR3 bases are TGTGCCAGCAGTTACGTTCGGAGGGTCTGGGAGTACTTC.

In this sample, this clone turned up once. The chain couples TRBV6-4 to TRBJ2-7, with D unresolved. The CDR3 has 14 residues. The germline V gene has CDR1 MRHNA and CDR2 SNTAGT. Trimming took 8 bases from V and 0 from J, leaving 14 bases between them. The CDR3 DNA follows: TGTGCCAGCGCGTTGACGTGCCTCTCCTACGAGCAGTACTTC. Translated: CASALTCLSYEQYF.

This clone was seen many times. This sample also contains other DNA sequences that code for the same CDR3. The rearrangement joins TRBV19 to TRBJ2-2; 8 bases align to TRBD1. The CDR3 totals 17 residues. CDR1 is LNHDA, CDR2 SQIVND, per germline (reference sequence). Losses at the gene ends were 0 bases for V and 3 bases for J; bases not matched to a gene: 6. The CDR3: CASSIDAQGAYTGELFF. The CDR3 DNA follows: TGTGCCAGTAGTATAGACGCCCAGGGGGCCTACACCGGGGAGCTGTTTTTT.

The chain joins TRBV24-1 to TRBJ2-1; 10 positions match TRBD2. Germline-derived CDR1 and CDR2 are KGHDR and SFDVKD. The length of the CDR3 is 14 residues. Unmatched junction bases numbered 5, after V lost 5 bases and J lost 8 bases. CDR3 sequence reads: CATSASGSRDEQFF. The CDR3 DNA reads as TGTGCCACCAGTGCTAGCGGGAGTAGGGATGAGCAGTTCTTC.

The count of this clone is one. This chain uses TRBV7-6 with TRBJ2-1; 8 nucleotides align to TRBD2. The CDR3 extends over 16 amino acids. The germline V gene has CDR1 SGHVS and CDR2 FNYEAQ. With 4 bases clipped from V and 0 bases from J, the junction kept 5 bases outside the gene matches. CDR3 sequence: CASSSRGGSSYNEQFF. CDR3 nucleotides: TGTGCCAGCAGCTCACGGGGGGGCAGCTCCTACAATGAGCAGTTCTTC.

This clone was picked up one time. The chain joins TRBV7-8 to TRBJ2-7; no firm D call. There are 14 residues in the CDR3. The V end lost 5 bases, the J end lost 9 bases, and 20 bases lay between the germline ends. Germline lookup yields CDR1 SGHVS and CDR2 FQNEAQ. The CDR3 DNA is TGTGCCAGCAGCCTCCAGAGAGCCGAGTCTCGGCAGTACTTC. Translation gives CASSLQRAESRQYF. Full variable domain (outside the CDR3, taken from reference TRBV7-8 and TRBJ2-7): GAGVSQSPRYKVAKRGQDVALRCDPISGHVSLFWYQQALGQGPEFLTYFQNEAQLDKSGLPSDRFFAERPEGSVSTLKIQRTQQEDSAVYLCASSLQRAESRQYFGPGTRLTVT.

The chain links TRBV6-5 to TRBJ1-4; D is unclear. With 2 bases removed from V and 5 bases from J, the gap between germline ends came to 12 bases. This CDR3 has 15 amino acids. In germline, CDR1 is MNHEY, CDR2 SVGAGI. CDR3 sequence (DNA): TGTGCCAGCAGTTACCAAGGAAGTCCCAATGAAAAACTGTTTTTT. Translating gives CASSYQGSPNEKLFF.

The chain couples TRBV7-8 to TRBJ2-7; D call uncertain. V dropped 5 bases and J dropped 3 bases, with 14 bases sitting between them. Germline CDR1 is SGHVS and CDR2 is FQNEAQ. This CDR3 is built from 14 residues. CDR3 DNA sequence: TGTGCCAGCAGCAAAAAAAGGGATCGCTACGAGCAGTACTTC. It is translated as CASSKKRDRYEQYF.

The J gene is TRBJ1-3, the V gene TRBV6-5; tentatively, D is TRBD1 (5 bases). Trimming stripped 6 bases from V and 0 bases from J, with 12 bases between. The CDR3 covers 15 residues. Per germline, CDR1 MNHEY and CDR2 SVGAGI. The CDR3 DNA follows: TGTGCCAGCAGCCCGACAGCCTACTCTGGAAACACCATATATTTT. Translation gives CASSPTAYSGNTIYF.

This chain links TRBV7-2 with TRBJ1-2; unclear D gene. This CDR3 comprises 13 residues. V lost 2 bases to trimming and J lost 1 base, with 5 bases between them. Germline V CDR1 and CDR2: SGHTA, FQGNSA. The CDR3 spells CASSLQVNYGYTF. The DNA for the CDR3 is TGTGCCAGCAGCTTACAAGTTAACTATGGCTACACCTTC.